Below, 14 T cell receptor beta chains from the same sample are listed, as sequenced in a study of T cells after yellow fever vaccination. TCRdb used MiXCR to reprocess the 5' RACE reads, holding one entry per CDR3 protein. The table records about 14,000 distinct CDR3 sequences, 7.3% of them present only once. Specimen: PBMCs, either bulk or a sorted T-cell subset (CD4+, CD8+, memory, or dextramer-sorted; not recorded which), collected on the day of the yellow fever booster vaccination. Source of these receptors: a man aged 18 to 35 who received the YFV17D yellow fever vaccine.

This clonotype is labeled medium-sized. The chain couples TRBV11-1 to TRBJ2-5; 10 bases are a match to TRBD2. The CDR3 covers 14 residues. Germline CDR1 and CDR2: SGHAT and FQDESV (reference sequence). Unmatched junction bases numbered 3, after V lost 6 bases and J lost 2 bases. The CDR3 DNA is TGTGCCAGCAGGGAGACTAGCGGGCAAGAGACCCAGTACTTC. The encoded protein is CASRETSGQETQYF. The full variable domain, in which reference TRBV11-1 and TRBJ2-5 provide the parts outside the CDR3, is EAEVAQSPRYKITEKSQAVAFWCDPISGHATLYWYRQILGQGPELLVQFQDESVVDDSQLPKDRFSAERLKGVDSTLKIQPAELGDSAMYLCASRETSGQETQYFGPGTRLLVL.

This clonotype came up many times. CDR3 DNA sequence: TGCAGTGCCACGAGTGCTGAAGCTTTCTTT. Translating it yields CSATSAEAFF. V and J are TRBV20-1 and TRBJ1-1, with D hard to call. This CDR3 spans 10 amino acids. The germline gives CDR1 DFQATT, CDR2 SNEGSKA (reference sequence). Trimming took off 6 bases at V and 6 bases at J, with 8 bases between the two ends.

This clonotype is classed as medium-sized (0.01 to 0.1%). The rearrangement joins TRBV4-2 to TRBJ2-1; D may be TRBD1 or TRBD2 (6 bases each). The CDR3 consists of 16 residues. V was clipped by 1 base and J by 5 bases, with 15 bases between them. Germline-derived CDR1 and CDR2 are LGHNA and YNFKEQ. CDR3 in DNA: TGTGCCAGCAGCCAAGTTAGGGGGGAAGTCGACAATGAGCAGTTCTTC. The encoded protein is CASSQVRGEVDNEQFF.

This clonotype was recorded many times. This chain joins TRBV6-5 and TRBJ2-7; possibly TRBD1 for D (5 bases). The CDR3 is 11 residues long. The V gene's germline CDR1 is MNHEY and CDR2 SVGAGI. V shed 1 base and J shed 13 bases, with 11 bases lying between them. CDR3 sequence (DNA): TGTGCCAGCAGTTACTTCAGGGTCATCTACTTC. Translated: CASSYFRVIYF.

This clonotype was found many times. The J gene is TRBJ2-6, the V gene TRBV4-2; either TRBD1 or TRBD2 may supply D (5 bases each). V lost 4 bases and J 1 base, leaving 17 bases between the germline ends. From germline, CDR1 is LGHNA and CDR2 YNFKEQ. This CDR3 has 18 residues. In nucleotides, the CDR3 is TGTGCCAGCAGCCGCTCCCAGAGGGGCGGATCTGGGGCCAACGTCCTGACTTTC. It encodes CASSRSQRGGSGANVLTF.

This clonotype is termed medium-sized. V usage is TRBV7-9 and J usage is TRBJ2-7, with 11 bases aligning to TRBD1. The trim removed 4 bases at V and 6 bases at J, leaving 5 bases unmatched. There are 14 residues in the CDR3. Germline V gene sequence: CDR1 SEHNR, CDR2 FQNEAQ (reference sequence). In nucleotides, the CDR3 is TGTGCCAGCAGCTCCAGGGACAGGGGGGCCGAGCAGTACTTC. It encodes CASSSRDRGAEQYF.

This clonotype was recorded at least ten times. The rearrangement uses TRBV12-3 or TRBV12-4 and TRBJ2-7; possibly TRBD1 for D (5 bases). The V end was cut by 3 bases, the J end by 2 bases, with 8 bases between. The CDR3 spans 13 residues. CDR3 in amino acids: CASSFWTPYEQYF. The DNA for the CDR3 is TGTGCCAGCAGTTTTTGGACACCCTACGAGCAGTACTTC.

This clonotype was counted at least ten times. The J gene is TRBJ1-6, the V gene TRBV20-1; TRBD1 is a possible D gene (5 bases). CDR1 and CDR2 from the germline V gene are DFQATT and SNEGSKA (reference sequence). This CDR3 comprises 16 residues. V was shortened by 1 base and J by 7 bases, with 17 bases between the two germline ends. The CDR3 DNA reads TGCAGTGCTAGAGTTGTGGGACCTGGAGGGAATTCACCCCTCCACTTT. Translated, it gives CSARVVGPGGNSPLHF.

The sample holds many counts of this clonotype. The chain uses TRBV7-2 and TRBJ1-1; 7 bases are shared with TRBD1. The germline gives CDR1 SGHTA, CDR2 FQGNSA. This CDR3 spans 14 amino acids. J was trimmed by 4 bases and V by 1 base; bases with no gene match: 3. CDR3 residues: CASSLGSGGTEAFF. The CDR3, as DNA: TGTGCCAGCAGCTTAGGGTCAGGGGGCACTGAAGCTTTCTTT.

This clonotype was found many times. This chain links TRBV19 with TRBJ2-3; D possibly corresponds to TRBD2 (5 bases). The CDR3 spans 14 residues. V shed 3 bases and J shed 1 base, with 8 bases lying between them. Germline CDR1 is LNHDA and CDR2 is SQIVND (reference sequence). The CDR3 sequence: CASSISGRTDTQYF. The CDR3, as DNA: TGTGCCAGTAGTATCAGCGGACGCACAGATACGCAGTATTTT.

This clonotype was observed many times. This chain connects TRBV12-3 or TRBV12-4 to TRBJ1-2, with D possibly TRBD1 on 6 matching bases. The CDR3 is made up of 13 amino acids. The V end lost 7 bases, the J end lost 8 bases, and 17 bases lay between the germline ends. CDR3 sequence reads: CASTITQGLGYTF. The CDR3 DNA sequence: TGTGCCAGCACCATTACACAGGGCCTGGGCTACACCTTC.

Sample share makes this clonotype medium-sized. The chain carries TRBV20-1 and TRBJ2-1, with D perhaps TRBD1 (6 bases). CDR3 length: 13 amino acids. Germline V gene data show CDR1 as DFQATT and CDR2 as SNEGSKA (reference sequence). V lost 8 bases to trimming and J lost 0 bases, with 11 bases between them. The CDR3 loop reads CSQYRDSYNEQFF. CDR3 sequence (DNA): TGCAGTCAATACAGGGACTCCTACAATGAGCAGTTCTTC.

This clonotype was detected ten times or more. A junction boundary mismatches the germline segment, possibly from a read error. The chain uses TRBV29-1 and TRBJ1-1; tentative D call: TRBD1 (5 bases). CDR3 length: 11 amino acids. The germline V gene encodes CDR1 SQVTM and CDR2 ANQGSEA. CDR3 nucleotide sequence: TGTACAGGTCTGAGGAACACTGAAGCTTTCTTT. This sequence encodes CTGLRNTEAFF.

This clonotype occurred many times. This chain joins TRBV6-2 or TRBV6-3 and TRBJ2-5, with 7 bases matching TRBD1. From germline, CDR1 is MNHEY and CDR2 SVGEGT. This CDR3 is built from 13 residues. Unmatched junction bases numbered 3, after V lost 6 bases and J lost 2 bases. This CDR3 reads CASRKTGQETQYF. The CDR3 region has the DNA TGTGCCAGCAGGAAGACAGGGCAAGAGACCCAGTACTTC.